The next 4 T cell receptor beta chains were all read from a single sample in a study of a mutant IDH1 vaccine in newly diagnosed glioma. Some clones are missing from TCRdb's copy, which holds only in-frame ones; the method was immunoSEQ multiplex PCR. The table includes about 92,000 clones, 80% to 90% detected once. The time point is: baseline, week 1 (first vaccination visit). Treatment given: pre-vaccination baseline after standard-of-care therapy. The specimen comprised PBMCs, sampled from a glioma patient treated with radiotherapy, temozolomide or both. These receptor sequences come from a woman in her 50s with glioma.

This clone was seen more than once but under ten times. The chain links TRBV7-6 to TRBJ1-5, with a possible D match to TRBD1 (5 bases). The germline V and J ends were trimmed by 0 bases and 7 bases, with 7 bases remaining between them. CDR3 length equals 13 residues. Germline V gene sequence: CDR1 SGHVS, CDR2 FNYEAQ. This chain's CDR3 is CASSLAGDQPQHF. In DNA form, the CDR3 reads TGTGCCAGCAGCTTAGCAGGGGACCAGCCCCAGCATTTT.

The CDR3 spells CASSFGIGTSGYADTQYF. CDR3 nucleotides: TGTGCCAGCAGCTTCGGGATCGGGACTAGCGGGTACGCAGATACGCAGTATTTT. This rearrangement joins TRBV11-3 to TRBJ2-3, with 12 nucleotides matching TRBD2. Per the germline V gene, CDR1 is SGHNT and CDR2 is YENEEA. This CDR3 is 18 amino acids long. V lost 3 bases to trimming and J lost 4 bases; unmatched junction nucleotides: 11.

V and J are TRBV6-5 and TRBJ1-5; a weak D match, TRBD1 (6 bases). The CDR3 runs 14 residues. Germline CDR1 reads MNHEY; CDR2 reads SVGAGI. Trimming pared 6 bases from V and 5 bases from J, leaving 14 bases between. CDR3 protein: CASSRGQIYQPQHF. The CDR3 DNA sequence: TGTGCCAGCAGCCGCGGACAGATATATCAGCCCCAGCATTTT.

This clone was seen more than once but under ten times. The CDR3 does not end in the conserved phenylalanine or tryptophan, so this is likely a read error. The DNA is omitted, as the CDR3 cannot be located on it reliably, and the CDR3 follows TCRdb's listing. CDR3 residues: CASSYGLL. This chain links TRBV6-5 with TRBJ1-2. 8 amino acids form the CDR3, both terminal residues included. Looked up from germline, CDR1 is MNHEY and CDR2 is SVGAGI.